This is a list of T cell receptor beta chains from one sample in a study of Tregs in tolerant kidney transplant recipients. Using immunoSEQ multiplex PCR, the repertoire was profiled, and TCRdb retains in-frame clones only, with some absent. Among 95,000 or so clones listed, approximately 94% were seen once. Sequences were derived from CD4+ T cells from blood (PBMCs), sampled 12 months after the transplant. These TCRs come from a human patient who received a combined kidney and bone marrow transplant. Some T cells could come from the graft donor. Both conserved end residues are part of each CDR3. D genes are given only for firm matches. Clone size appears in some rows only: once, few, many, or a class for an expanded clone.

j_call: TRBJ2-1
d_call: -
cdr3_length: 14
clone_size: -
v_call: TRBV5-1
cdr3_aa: CASSSSSGVHEQFF
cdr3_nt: TGCGCCAGCAGCTCTTCCTCCGGGGTCCATGAGCAGTTCTTC

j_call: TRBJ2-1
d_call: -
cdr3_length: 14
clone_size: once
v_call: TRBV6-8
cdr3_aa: CARTQGPSYNEQFF
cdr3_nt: TGTGCCAGGACTCAAGGCCCATCCTACAATGAGCAGTTCTTC

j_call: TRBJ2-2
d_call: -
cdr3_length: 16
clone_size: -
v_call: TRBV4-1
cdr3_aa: CASSQEAIGGTGELFF
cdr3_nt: TGCGCCAGCAGCCAAGAGGCCATAGGGGGCACCGGGGAGCTGTTTTTT

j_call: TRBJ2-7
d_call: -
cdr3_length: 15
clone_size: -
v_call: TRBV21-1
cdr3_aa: CASSKPGQGRYEQYF
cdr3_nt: TGTGCCAGCAGCAAACCGGGACAGGGAAGGTACGAGCAGTACTTC

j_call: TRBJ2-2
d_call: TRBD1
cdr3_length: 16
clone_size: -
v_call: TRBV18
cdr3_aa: CASSRQGALDTGELFF
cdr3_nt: TGTGCCAGCTCACGACAGGGAGCGCTTGACACCGGGGAGCTGTTTTTT

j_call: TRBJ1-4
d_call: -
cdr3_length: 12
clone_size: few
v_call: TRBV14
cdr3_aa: CASSRRGEKLFF
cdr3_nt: TGTGCCAGCAGTCGTCGGGGTGAAAAACTGTTTTTT

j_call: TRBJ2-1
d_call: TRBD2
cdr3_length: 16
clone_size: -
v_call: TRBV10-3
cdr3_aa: CAISESRERDYNEQFF
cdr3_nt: TGTGCCATCAGTGAGTCTAGGGAGCGGGACTACAATGAGCAGTTCTTC

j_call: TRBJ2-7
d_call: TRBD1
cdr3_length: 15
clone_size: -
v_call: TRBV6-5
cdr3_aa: CASSLRDRFSYEQYF
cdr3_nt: TGTGCCAGCAGTCTCCGGGACAGGTTCTCCTACGAGCAGTACTTC

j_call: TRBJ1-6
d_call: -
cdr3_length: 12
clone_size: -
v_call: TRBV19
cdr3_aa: CASNFRGSPLHF
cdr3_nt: TGTGCCAGTAATTTCAGGGGTTCACCCCTCCACTTT

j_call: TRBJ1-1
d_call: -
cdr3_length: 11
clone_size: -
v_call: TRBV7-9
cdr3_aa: CASSRTAEAFF
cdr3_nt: TGTGCCAGCAGCCGGACAGCTGAAGCTTTCTTT

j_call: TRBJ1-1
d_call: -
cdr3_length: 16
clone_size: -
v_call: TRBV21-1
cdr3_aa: CASTPDREMGHTEAFF
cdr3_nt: TGTGCCAGCACCCCTGACAGGGAAATGGGACACACTGAAGCTTTCTTT

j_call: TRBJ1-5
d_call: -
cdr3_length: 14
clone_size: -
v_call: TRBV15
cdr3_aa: CATSTDYPTGPQHF
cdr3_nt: TGTGCCACCAGCACCGACTACCCCACGGGGCCCCAGCATTTT

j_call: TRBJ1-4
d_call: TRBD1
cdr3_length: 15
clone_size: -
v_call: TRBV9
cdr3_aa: CASSVGQGRNEKLFF
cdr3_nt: TGTGCCAGCAGCGTGGGACAGGGCAGAAATGAAAAACTGTTTTTT

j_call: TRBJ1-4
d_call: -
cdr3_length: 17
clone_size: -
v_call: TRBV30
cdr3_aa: CAWSKHRDAHFGEKLFF
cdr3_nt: TGTGCCTGGAGTAAACACAGGGATGCCCATTTCGGTGAAAAACTGTTTTTT

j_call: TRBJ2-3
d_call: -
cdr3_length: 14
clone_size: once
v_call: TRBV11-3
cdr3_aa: CASSSARIPDTQYF
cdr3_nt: TGTGCCAGCAGCTCCGCTAGGATCCCAGATACGCAGTATTTT

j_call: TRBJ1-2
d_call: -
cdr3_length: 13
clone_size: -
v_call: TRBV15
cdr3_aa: CATSRWASYGYTF
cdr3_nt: TGTGCCACCAGCAGATGGGCTTCCTATGGCTACACCTTC

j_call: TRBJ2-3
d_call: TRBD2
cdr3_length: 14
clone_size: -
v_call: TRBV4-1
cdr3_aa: CASSQGLAGLAQYF
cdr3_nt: TGCGCCAGCAGCCAAGGACTAGCGGGACTTGCGCAGTATTTT

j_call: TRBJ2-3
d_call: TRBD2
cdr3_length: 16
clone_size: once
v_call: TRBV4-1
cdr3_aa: CASSRGGGTSTDTQYF
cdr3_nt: TGCGCCAGCAGCCGGGGGGGAGGTACTAGCACAGATACGCAGTATTTT

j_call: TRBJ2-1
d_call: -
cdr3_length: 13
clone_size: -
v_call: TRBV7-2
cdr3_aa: CASSFNYYNEQFF
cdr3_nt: TGTGCCAGCAGCTTTAACTACTACAATGAGCAGTTCTTC

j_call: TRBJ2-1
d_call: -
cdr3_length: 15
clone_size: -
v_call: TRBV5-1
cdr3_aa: CASSFGLADYNEQFF
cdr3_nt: TGCGCCAGCAGCTTTGGGTTAGCGGACTACAATGAGCAGTTCTTC

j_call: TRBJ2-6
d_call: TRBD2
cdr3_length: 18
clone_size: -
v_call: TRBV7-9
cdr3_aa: CASSLSASGRSGANVLTF
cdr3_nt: TGTGCCAGCAGCTTATCGGCTAGCGGGAGGTCTGGGGCCAACGTCCTGACTTTC

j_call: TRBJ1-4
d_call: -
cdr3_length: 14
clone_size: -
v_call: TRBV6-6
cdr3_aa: CASIDGGGNEKLFF
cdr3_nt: TGTGCCAGCATCGACGGGGGGGGAAATGAAAAACTGTTTTTT

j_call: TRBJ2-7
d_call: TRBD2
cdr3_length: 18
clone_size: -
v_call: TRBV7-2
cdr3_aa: CASSPSSLSGRRAYEQYF
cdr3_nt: TGTGCCAGCAGCCCTAGTAGTCTCAGCGGGAGGCGAGCCTACGAGCAGTACTTC

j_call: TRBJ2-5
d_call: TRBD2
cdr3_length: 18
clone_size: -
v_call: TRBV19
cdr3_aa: CASSAGTSGVGNRETQYF
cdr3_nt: TGTGCCAGTAGTGCCGGGACTAGCGGGGTAGGGAATCGGGAGACCCAGTACTTC

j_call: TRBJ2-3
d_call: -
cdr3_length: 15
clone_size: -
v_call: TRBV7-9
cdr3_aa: CASSPGKGLTDTQYF
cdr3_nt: TGTGCCAGCAGCCCAGGGAAGGGTTTAACAGATACGCAGTATTTT

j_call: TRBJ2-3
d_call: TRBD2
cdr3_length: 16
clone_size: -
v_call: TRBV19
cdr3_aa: CASRSPGGSSLDTQYF
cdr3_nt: TGTGCCAGTAGATCTCCAGGCGGGAGTTCGTTAGATACGCAGTATTTT

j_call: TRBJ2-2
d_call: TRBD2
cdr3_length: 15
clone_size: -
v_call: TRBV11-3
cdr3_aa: CASSSQRERGGELFF
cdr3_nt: TGTGCCAGCAGCTCCCAGCGGGAGCGTGGCGGGGAGCTGTTTTTT

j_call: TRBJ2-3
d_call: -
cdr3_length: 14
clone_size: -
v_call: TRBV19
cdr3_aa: CASSIVQGIDTQYF
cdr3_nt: TGTGCCAGTAGTATAGTTCAGGGTATTGATACGCAGTATTTT

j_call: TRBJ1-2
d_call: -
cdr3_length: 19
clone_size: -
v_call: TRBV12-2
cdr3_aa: CASRLGQSNTNSKRYGYTF
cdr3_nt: TGTGCAAGTCGCTTAGGGCAGTCTAATACAAACAGCAAACGCTATGGCTACACCTTC

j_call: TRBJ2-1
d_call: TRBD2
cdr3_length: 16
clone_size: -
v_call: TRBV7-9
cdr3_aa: CASSLPGGSIDNEQFF
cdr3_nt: TGTGCCAGCAGCCTCCCAGGCGGGAGTATTGATAATGAGCAGTTCTTC

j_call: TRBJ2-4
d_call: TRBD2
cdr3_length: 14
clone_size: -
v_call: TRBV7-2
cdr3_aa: CASSFTSGGNIQYF
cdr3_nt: TGTGCCAGCAGCTTTACTAGCGGGGGGAACATTCAGTACTTC

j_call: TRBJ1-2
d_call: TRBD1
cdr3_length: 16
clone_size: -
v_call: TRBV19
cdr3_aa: CASSIPNRGYSYGYTF
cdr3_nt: TGTGCCAGTAGTATACCCAACAGGGGTTATAGCTATGGCTACACCTTC

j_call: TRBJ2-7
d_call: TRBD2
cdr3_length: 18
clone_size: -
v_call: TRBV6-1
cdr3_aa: CASSEARGFYEGGYEQYF
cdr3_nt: TGTGCCAGCAGTGAAGCGCGGGGGTTTTATGAGGGTGGCTACGAGCAGTACTTC

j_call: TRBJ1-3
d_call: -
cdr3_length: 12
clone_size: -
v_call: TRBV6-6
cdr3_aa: CASSSGLHTIYF
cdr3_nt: TGTGCCAGCAGCTCAGGGCTACACACCATATATTTT

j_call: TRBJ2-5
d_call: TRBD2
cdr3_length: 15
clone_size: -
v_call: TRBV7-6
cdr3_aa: CASSSGTSGSWTQYF
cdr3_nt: TGTGCCAGCAGCTCGGGGACTAGCGGGTCTTGGACCCAGTACTTC

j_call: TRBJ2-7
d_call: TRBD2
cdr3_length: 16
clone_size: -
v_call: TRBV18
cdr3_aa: CASSRGPSGVDYEQYF
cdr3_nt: TGTGCCAGCTCGAGAGGACCTAGCGGGGTAGACTACGAGCAGTACTTC

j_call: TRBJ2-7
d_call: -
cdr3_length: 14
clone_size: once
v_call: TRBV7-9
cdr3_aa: CASSSRTGSYEQYF
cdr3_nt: TGTGCCAGCAGCTCTAGAACAGGGTCCTACGAGCAGTACTTC

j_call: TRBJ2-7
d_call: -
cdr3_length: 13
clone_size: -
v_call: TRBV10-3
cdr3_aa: CAISERGDYEQYF
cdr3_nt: TGTGCCATCAGTGAGCGCGGCGACTACGAGCAGTACTTC

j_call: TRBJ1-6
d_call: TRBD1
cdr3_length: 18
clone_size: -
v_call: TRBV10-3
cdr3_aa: CAISESRFRGQDNSPLHF
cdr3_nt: TGTGCCATCAGTGAGTCCCGTTTTCGGGGACAGGATAATTCACCCCTCCACTTT

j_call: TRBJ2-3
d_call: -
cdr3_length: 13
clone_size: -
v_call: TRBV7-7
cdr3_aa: CASSLALKDTQYF
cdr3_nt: TGTGCCAGCAGCTTAGCGCTAAAGGATACGCAGTATTTT

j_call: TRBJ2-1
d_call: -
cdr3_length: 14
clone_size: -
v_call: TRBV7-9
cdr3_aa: CASSYGGGDNEQFF
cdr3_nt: TGTGCCAGCAGCTATGGGGGCGGCGACAATGAGCAGTTCTTC

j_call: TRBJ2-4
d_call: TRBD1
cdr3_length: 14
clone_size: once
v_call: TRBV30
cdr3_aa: CAWGQGMSKNIQYF
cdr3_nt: TGTGCCTGGGGACAGGGAATGAGCAAAAACATTCAGTACTTC